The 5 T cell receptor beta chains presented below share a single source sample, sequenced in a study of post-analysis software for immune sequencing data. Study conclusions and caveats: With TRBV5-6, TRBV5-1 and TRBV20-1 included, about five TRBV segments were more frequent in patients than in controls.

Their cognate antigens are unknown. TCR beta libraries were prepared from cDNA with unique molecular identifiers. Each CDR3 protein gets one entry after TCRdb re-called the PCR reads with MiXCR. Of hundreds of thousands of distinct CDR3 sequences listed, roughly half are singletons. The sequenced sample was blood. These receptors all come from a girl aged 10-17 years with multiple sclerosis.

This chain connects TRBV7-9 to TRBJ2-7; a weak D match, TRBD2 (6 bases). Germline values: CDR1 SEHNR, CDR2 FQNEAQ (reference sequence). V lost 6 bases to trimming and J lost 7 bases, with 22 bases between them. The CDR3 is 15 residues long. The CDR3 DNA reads TGTGCCAGCAGGCCAGGCGGGAAGAGAAACAATGAGCAGTACTTC. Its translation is CASRPGGKRNNEQYF.

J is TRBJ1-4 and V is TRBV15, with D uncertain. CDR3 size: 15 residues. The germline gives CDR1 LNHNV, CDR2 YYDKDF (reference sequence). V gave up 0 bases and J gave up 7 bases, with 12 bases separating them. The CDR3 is CATSRERLVTEKLFF. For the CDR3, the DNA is TGTGCCACCAGCAGAGAAAGACTCGTTACTGAAAAACTGTTTTTT. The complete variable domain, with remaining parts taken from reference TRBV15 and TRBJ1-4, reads DAMVIQNPRYQVTQFGKPVTLSCSQTLNHNVMYWYQQKSSQAPKLLFHYYDKDFNNEADTPDNFQSRRPNTSFCFLDIRSPGLGDTAMYLCATSRERLVTEKLFFGSGTQLSVL.

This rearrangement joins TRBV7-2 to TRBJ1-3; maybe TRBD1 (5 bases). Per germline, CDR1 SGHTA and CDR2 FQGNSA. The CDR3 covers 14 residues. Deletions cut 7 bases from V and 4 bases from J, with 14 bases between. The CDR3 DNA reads TGTGCCAGCAACCCTGGGGGTTCGGGAAACACCATATATTTT. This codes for CASNPGGSGNTIYF.

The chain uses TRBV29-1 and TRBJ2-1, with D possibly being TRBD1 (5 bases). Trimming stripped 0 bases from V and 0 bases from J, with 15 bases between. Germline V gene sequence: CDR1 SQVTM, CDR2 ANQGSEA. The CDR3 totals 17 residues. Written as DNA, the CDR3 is TGCAGCGTTGAAGATTGGCAGGGCCGTCCCTCCTACAATGAGCAGTTCTTC. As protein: CSVEDWQGRPSYNEQFF.

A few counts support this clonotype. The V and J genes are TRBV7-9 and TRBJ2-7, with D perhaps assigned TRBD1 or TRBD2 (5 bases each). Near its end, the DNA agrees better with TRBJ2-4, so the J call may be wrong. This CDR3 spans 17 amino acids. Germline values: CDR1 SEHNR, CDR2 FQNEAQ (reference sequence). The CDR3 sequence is CASSSFIEGREMHIQYF. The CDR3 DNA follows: TGTGCCAGCAGCTCGTTCATTGAGGGCAGGGAGATGCACATTCAGTACTTC.